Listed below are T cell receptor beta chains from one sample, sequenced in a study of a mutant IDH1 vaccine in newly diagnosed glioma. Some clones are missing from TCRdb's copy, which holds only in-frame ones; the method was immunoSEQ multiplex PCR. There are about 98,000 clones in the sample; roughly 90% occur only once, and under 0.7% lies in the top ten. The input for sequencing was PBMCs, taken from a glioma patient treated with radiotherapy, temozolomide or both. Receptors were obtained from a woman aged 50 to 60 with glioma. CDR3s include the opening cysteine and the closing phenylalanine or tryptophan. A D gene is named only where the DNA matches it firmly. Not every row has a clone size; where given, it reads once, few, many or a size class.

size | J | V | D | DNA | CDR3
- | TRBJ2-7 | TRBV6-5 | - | TGTGCCAGCAGTGAGACAGGATCAGGCTACGAGCAGTACTTC | CASSETGSGYEQYF
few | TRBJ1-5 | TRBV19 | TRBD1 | TGTGCCAGTAGTACCCCGACAGGGCTAGGTCAGCCCCAGCATTTT | CASSTPTGLGQPQHF
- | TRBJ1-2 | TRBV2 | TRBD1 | TGTGCCAGCATCCCGACTACAGGGGATGGCTACACCTTC | CASIPTTGDGYTF
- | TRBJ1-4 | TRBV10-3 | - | TGTGCCATCAGTGAGTCAGGCGGGGTGGCGGGTGAAAAACTGTTTTTT | CAISESGGVAGEKLFF
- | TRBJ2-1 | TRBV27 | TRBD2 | TGTGCCAGCAGCCGAGGACTAGCGGGAGTCTATGAGCAGTTCTTC | CASSRGLAGVYEQFF
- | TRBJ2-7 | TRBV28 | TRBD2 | TGTGCCAGCAGTGAGACTAGCGGGAGAGGTTACGAGCAGTACTTC | CASSETSGRGYEQYF
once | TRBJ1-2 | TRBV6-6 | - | TGTGCCAGCAGTTACCAGGTCTATGGCTACACCTTC | CASSYQVYGYTF
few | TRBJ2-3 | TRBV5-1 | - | TGCGCCAGCAGCCTCGCACTGGGGGGAGACACAGATACGCAGTATTTT | CASSLALGGDTDTQYF
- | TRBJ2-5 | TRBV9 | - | TGTGCCAGCAGCCCATCGGGACTTATACAAGAGACCCAGTACTTC | CASSPSGLIQETQYF
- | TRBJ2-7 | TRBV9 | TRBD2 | TGTGCCAGCAGCGTAGGTAGGATAAGCGGGAAGTACGAGCAGTACTTC | CASSVGRISGKYEQYF
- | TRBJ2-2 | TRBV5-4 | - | TGTGCCAGCAGCGACCCACTAGGCACGGGGCGATTGACCGGGGAGCTGTTTTTT | CASSDPLGTGRLTGELFF
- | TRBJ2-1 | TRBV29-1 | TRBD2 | TGCAGCGTTGTCGGTCATAAAGCGGGAACCTACAATGAGCAGTTCTTC | CSVVGHKAGTYNEQFF
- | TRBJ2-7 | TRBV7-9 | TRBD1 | TGTGCCAGCAGCCCCCGGGACAGGGGTTACGAGCAGTACTTC | CASSPRDRGYEQYF
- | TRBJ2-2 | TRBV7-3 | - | TGTGCCAGCAGCTTAAAGGGGGTTGACACCGGGGAGCTGTTTTTT | CASSLKGVDTGELFF
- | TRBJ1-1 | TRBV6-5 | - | TGTGCCAGCAGGGTGATAGGGAACACTGAAGCTTTCTTT | CASRVIGNTEAFF
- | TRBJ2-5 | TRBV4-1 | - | TGCGCCAGCAATCCAAGTACTGGGGGCCCTCGTCGGACCCAGTACTTC | CASNPSTGGPRRTQYF
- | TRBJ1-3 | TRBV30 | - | TGTGCCTGGAGCCCCGCGGACAGATTAAACACCATATATTTT | CAWSPADRLNTIYF
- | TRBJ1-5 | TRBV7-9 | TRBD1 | TGTGCCAGCAGCTTAAGGACAGGGGGCGCGGAGCCCCAGCATTTT | CASSLRTGGAEPQHF
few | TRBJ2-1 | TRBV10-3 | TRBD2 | TGTGCCATCAGTGAGAAACTAGCGGGAGGCGAGAATGAGCAGTTCTTC | CAISEKLAGGENEQFF
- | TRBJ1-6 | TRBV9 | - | TGTGCCAGCAGCGACGGGAATCCTTCACCCCTCCACTTT | CASSDGNPSPLHF
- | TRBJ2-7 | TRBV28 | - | TGTGCCAGCAGTTTGGGCTGGGACGAGCAGTACTTC | CASSLGWDEQYF
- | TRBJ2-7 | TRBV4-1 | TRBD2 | TGCGCCAGCAGCCAAGATCGAGCGGGAGGAACCTCCTACGAGCAGTACTTC | CASSQDRAGGTSYEQYF
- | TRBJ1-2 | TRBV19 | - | TGTGCCAGTAGTCCCGACGGTAGCTATGGCTACACCTTC | CASSPDGSYGYTF
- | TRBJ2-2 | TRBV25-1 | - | TGTGCCAGCAGGGCAAAGGGATTTTTAAACACCGGGGAGCTGTTTTTT | CASRAKGFLNTGELFF
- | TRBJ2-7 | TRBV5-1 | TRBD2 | TGCGCCAGCAGCTTGCTTGCGGGAGGGGACGAGCAGTACTTC | CASSLLAGGDEQYF
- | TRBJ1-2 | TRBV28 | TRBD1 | TGTGCCAGCAGTACACAGGGGTATGGCTACACCTTC | CASSTQGYGYTF
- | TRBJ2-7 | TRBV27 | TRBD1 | TGTGCCAGCAGTCCTTATACAGGGGTTTTCTCCTACGAGCAGTACTTC | CASSPYTGVFSYEQYF
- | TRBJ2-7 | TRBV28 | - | TGTGCCAGCAGCTCCGCCGGGGGGGGACAGGGTTTTAACGAGCAGTACTTC | CASSSAGGGQGFNEQYF
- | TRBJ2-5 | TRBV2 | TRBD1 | TGTGCCAGCAGCCGAACAACAGGGGGCGGGTTAGAGACCCAGTACTTC | CASSRTTGGGLETQYF
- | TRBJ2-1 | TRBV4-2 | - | TGTGCCAGCAGCCATACCAGGGGTATCGTTGATGAGCAGTTCTTC | CASSHTRGIVDEQFF
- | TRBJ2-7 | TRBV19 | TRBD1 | TGTGCCAGTAGTATTCGGGACAGGGCTAGCGACGAGCAGTACTTC | CASSIRDRASDEQYF
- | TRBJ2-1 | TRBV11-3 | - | TGTGCCAGCAGCTTAGGAGGGGGAGGCCCCTACAATGAGCAGTTCTTC | CASSLGGGGPYNEQFF
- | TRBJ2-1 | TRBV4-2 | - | TGTGCCAGCAGCCTCGGCCTGGCGTACCCCTACAATGAGCAGTTCTTC | CASSLGLAYPYNEQFF
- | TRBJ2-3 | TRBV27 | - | TGTGCCAGCAGTATCAACTCCGCTATGGCTGCAGATACGCAGTATTTT | CASSINSAMAADTQYF